This paragraph covers one T cell receptor (beta chain) sequence. No antigen is known for it. There are no base qualities to consult, and no much larger clone falls within one base. Looking up the germline V gene (reference sequence) yields CDR1 DFQATT and CDR2 SNEGSKA. Cut back by 0 bases and 6 bases, the V and J ends lie 11 bases apart. From cysteine to phenylalanine, the CDR3 is 13 amino acids long. Kept here is only the CDR3 DNA, which spans 39 bases and is read in frame from base 1. RNA was extracted with the RNeasy kit and about 0.5 to 1 ug was reverse transcribed using random hexamers. TCR beta CDR3 regions were amplified with the immunoSEQ multiplex PCR assay covering 54 Vbeta and 13 Jbeta segments. Bias from PCR amplification was corrected by using a synthetic template baseline for primer optimization and for computational correction. Processing in the source paper ran as follows. Reads were annotated to V, D and J genes per IMGT and analyzed with immunoSEQ Analyzer, keeping only productive sequences. Clonality was computed as one minus Shannon entropy normalized by log2 of the number of productive unique sequences. Public and private clones were assessed among the 100 most prevalent clones of each patient and control. Clones were defined as Susac-specific if absent from the healthy and MS cohorts, from over a thousand published viral clones and from other ImmuneACCESS disease sequences. Clones were called with MiXCR by TCRdb after fastp trimmed the public reads at Q25, and only in-frame beta chains were retained. Rows are combined by CDR3 protein, so each entry shows the most common genes and DNA. For this entry, the V and J calls and clone size follow TCRdb and not the study's own pipeline. The sample table contains 130,000 or so distinct CDR3 sequences; only one count was recorded for around 86% of them. The biggest ten clones account for around 0.49% of the sample.

The data derive from a study of CD8 T cells in Susac syndrome (dated by TCRdb to between 2019 and 2020). About the investigation overall: The study used repertoire sequencing to test whether antigen drove CD8+ T cell activation and differentiation in Susac syndrome. CD8+ T cell repertoire clonality was compared between more than ten healthy donors, some 14 Susac syndrome patients and around 16 multiple sclerosis patients. The research as a whole found: The number of individuals in the TCR sequencing and HLA analysis was acknowledged as relatively small.

Peripheral blood CD8+ and CD4+ T cells from healthy donors, Susac syndrome patients and multiple sclerosis patients were profiled by high-throughput TCR beta sequencing. The multiple sclerosis controls were treatment-naive patients whose relapsing-remitting disease, either stable or active, fulfilled the revised McDonald criteria. Bulk CD8+ and CD4+ T cells were purified magnetically by negative isolation, whereas CD8+ TEMRA cells were enriched by FACS. Blood was drawn into EDTA tubes, processed within 24 hours, and PBMCs were isolated by density gradient centrifugation. PBMCs intended for TCR sequencing were frozen in liquid nitrogen and were later thawed in a 37 degrees C water bath. The sorted or isolated CD4+, CD8+ and CD8+ TEMRA cells reached a purity of at least 90%.

The specimen was CD8+ T cells from PBMCs. The chain links TRBV20-1 with TRBJ1-1, with no confident D gene call. This TCR was recovered from a human donor with multiple sclerosis. The CDR3: CSARDRTYAEAFF. Read as DNA, the sequence is TGCAGTGCTAGAGATCGGACCTATGCTGAAGCTTTCTTT.